One T cell receptor (beta chain) is described in this entry. Its antigen has not been determined. One base away there is no much larger clone; base qualities are not given. The record originates from a study of STAT3 mutations in large granular lymphocyte leukemia (dated by TCRdb to the late 2010s). Background for the entire study: About half of the T-LGLL patients who underwent longitudinal sequencing carried canonical activating STAT3 mutations. Over half of the T-LGLL patients were given one or more immunosuppressive therapy regimens, and 30% to 45% of the treated patients had a hematologic response. Serial deep sequencing of TCRbeta CDR3 and STAT3 was performed in patients with T-cell large granular lymphocyte leukemia to reconstruct clonal hierarchy and dynamics. From an initial cohort of 200 to 250 LGL patients, approximately 18 representative T-LGLL cases were selected for longitudinal TCRbeta and STAT3 sequencing. As controls, the study also included longitudinal sequencing of a couple of patients with natural killer LGL leukemia. Patients were sequenced at over 3 time points on average, with the number of samplings per patient ranging from 2 to 8. The investigation overall reported the following: Dominant TCR clone burden was found to exceed STAT3 mutant burden in several patients, suggesting that STAT3 mutation arose secondarily within a pre-expanded clone. The linking of therapy response to changes in TCR clonal burden was complicated by variable intervals between samplings and differing treatment regimens. At least one immunodominant TCRbeta clonotype was identified in every T-LGLL patient, and multiple immunodominant subclonotypes were identified in about half of the T-LGLL patients. In about 35% of the 18 patients, TCR clonotype switching occurred after therapy, and every newly emerging clone was STAT3 wild type. Since codominant clonotypes persisted in some patients, a small but highly pathogenic clone may have gone undetected. Because no samples were available when a clone first appeared, clonal expansion had to be inferred from samplings taken at other points.

V drops 4 bases and J drops 7 bases, leaving 14 bases in between. The CDR3, from cysteine to phenylalanine, totals 13 residues. This entry keeps only the CDR3 DNA: 39 bases, framed from base 1. Per the germline V gene (reference sequence), GTSNPN is the CDR1 and SVGIG is the CDR2. The same DNA, extracted from blood mononuclear cells, served for both TCR sequencing and STAT3 sequencing. TCRbeta libraries were sequenced on an Illumina MiSeq, averaging approximately 41,000 productive templates per sample. The immunoSEQ assay, which uses multiplex PCR amplification, was used to generate TCRbeta CDR3 libraries. The original pipeline was this. Repertoire diversity was calculated as previously defined, and values close to 0 indicated extremely monoclonal samples. TCRdb carries this immuneACCESS record with in-frame sequences only. Its versions omit some clonotypes, under half of them owing to an unresolved V gene in the studies checked, with the rest unexplained. V, J and clone size reflect that table, while D and trimming were determined from the DNA. A total of about 7,800 clones appear in this sample, 75% to 95% of them only once. Around 44% of the sample comes from the top ten.

The chain was built from TRBV30 and TRBJ2-1, with the D gene too uncertain to name. The sample comprised peripheral blood mononuclear cells. This TCR was sampled from a man aged 45-65 years with T-cell large granular lymphocyte leukemia. Some clones in this sample may be carry-over from other donors' samples. The age is the age at diagnosis. The DNA sequence follows: TGTGCCTGGACCCCGGGTTTTGGGAATGAGCAGTTCTTC. Translated, this gives CAWTPGFGNEQFF.